These 18 T cell receptor beta chains came from one sample sequenced in a study of blood T cell repertoires in COVID-19. The data were produced by immunoSEQ multiplex PCR, yet TCRdb's version contains in-frame clones alone and is incomplete. Of approximately 250,000 clones in the sample, roughly 88% are singletons; the top ten hold over 1%. Sequenced: PBMCs or T cells enriched from blood (not recorded which). These receptors were taken from a woman aged 35 to 49 with acute COVID-19.

This chain uses TRBV6-5 with TRBJ1-1, with 8 bases identical to TRBD1. Germline CDR1 MNHEY, CDR2 SVGAGI. The ends lost 6 bases at V and 4 bases at J; junction bases unmatched: 7. CDR3 size: 14 residues. CDR3 coding DNA: TGTGCCAGCAGCCCCGGACAGGGTGGCACTGAAGCTTTCTTT. Its translation is CASSPGQGGTEAFF.

The chain has TRBV28 and TRBJ2-7; 11 nucleotides match TRBD2. The germline V gene encodes CDR1 MDHEN and CDR2 SYDVKM. The junction had 6 bases not matched to a gene; V was cut back by 4 bases and J by 4 bases. The CDR3 loop spans 15 amino acids. The CDR3 nucleotides read TGTGCCAGCAGTTCCGGGACTAGCGGATCATACGAGCAGTACTTC. Translating it yields CASSSGTSGSYEQYF.

This chain uses TRBV1 with TRBJ2-3; the table calls TRBD2, which could not be checked here. TRBV1 is reported as a pseudogene. This CDR3 contains 21 residues. The CDR3 region is CTSSPSPTSGRAPSSTDTQYF. The CDR3 region has the DNA TGCACCAGCAGCCCATCCCCGACTAGCGGGAGGGCCCCATCTAGCACAGATACGCAGTATTTT.

This chain uses TRBV7-6 with TRBJ2-7, with 11 bases identical to TRBD1. This CDR3 spans 15 amino acids. Trimming removed 1 base from V and 4 bases from J; junction bases left unmatched: 3. Per germline, CDR1 SGHVS and CDR2 FNYEAQ. The CDR3 protein is CASSLVGQGGYEQYF. Here the CDR3 DNA reads TGTGCCAGCAGCTTAGTGGGACAGGGGGGGTACGAGCAGTACTTC. Full variable domain (outside the CDR3, taken from reference TRBV7-6 and TRBJ2-7): GAGVSQSPRYKVTKRGQDVALRCDPISGHVSLYWYRQALGQGPEFLTYFNYEAQQDKSGLPNDRFSAERPEGSISTLTIQRTEQRDSAMYRCASSLVGQGGYEQYFGPGTRLTVT.

A single count supports this clone. This rearrangement joins TRBV10-3 to TRBJ1-2; D perhaps matches TRBD1 (5 bases). Trimming took 0 bases from V and 7 from J, leaving 12 bases between them. The CDR3 has 14 residues. Germline V CDR1 and CDR2: ENHRY, SYGVKD. The DNA of the CDR3 is TGTGCCATCAGTGAGTCGCCGACCGGGGGTGGCTACACCTTC. Protein: CAISESPTGGGYTF.

This chain connects TRBV7-9 to TRBJ2-2; 10 bases match TRBD2. Germline V lookup: CDR1 SEHNR, CDR2 FQNEAQ (reference sequence). The CDR3 is made up of 16 amino acids. The V segment lost 6 bases and the J segment 0 bases; nucleotides outside the gene matches: 4. The CDR3 DNA is TGTGCCAGCAGACCTAGCGGGAGCTCGAACACCGGGGAGCTGTTTTTT. Amino acid sequence: CASRPSGSSNTGELFF.

This clone appeared once. The rearrangement uses TRBV4-2 and TRBJ1-5, with a tentative D call TRBD1 (5 bases). CDR1 and CDR2 (germline): LGHNA, YNFKEQ. This CDR3 has 15 residues. The ends were cut back, 1 base at V and 2 bases at J, with 9 bases in the middle. The CDR3 DNA reads as TGTGCCAGCAGCCAAGGGGGGGAGCGCAATCAGCCCCAGCATTTT. As protein: CASSQGGERNQPQHF.

The rearrangement uses TRBV19 and TRBJ1-2, with TRBD1 as a possible D gene (6 bases). Trimming took 7 bases from V and 8 from J, leaving 14 bases between them. The length of the CDR3 is 12 residues. Germline CDR1 and CDR2: LNHDA and SQIVND (reference sequence). CDR3 sequence: CASNDGGLGYTF. The CDR3 DNA reads TGTGCCAGTAATGACGGGGGGCTCGGCTACACCTTC.

The CDR3 coding sequence is TGTGCCACCGGGGTCAAGATAGGGACAGGCCACACCGGGGAGCTGTTTTTT. As protein: CATGVKIGTGHTGELFF. The J gene is TRBJ2-2, the V gene TRBV15; 8 bases are shared with TRBD1. The CDR3 loop spans 17 amino acids. In germline, CDR1 is LNHNV, CDR2 YYDKDF (reference sequence). The trim removed 8 bases at V and 3 bases at J, leaving 14 bases unmatched.

The J gene is TRBJ2-1, the V gene TRBV30, with D maybe TRBD1 (5 bases). Germline values: CDR1 GTSNPN, CDR2 SVGIG (reference sequence). V was cut by 0 bases and J by 9 bases, with 9 bases left in between. This CDR3 region has 12 residues. Here the CDR3 DNA reads TGTGCCTGGAGTGTAGGGGTAGCTGAGCAGTTCTTC. Its protein is CAWSVGVAEQFF.

As to this clone: The junction differs from germline at one of its ends, possibly a read error. Written as DNA, the CDR3 is TGTGCTAGCAGCCCGACTGATACCTACAATGAGCAGTTCTTC. It specifies CASSPTDTYNEQFF. The chain has TRBV7-7 and TRBJ2-1; no clear D gene. The CDR3 is made up of 14 amino acids. Germline CDR1 and CDR2: SSHAT and FNYEAQ (reference sequence).

This chain joins TRBV5-1 and TRBJ1-1; TRBD1 agrees at 8 bases. The germline V gene has CDR1 SGHRS and CDR2 YFSETQ. J gave up 0 bases and V 2 bases, and 3 bases lay outside the gene matches. The CDR3 runs to 15 residues. CDR3 sequence: CASSLGQGVNTEAFF. In DNA, the CDR3 is TGCGCCAGCAGCTTAGGACAGGGAGTGAACACTGAAGCTTTCTTT.

The genes are TRBV11-2 and TRBJ1-4, with a tentative D call TRBD1 (6 bases). The CDR3 length is 14 residues. Trimming stripped 6 bases from V and 7 bases from J, with 15 bases between. Germline assignment: CDR1 SGHAT and CDR2 FQNNGV. CDR3 residues: CASRIGGASEKLFF. The CDR3 DNA is TGTGCCAGCAGAATTGGGGGGGCGAGTGAAAAACTGTTTTTT.

This sequence joins TRBV6-5 and TRBJ1-2, with 8 bases fitting TRBD1. Losses at the gene ends were 6 bases for V and 4 bases for J; bases not matched to a gene: 7. The CDR3 has 14 amino acids. Germline loops: CDR1 MNHEY, CDR2 SVGAGI. CDR3 region: CASRVQGAGYGYTF. DNA for the CDR3: TGTGCCAGCAGAGTTCAGGGGGCGGGCTATGGCTACACCTTC.

V usage is TRBV28 and J usage is TRBJ1-1, with D possibly TRBD1 on 6 matching bases. The germline gives CDR1 MDHEN, CDR2 SYDVKM. The V gene lost 6 bases and the J gene lost 2 bases, with 10 bases spanning the gap. There are 13 residues in the CDR3. DNA for the CDR3: TGTGCCAGCAGCGGACAGAAAAACACTGAAGCTTTCTTT. This gives the protein CASSGQKNTEAFF. The full variable domain, its missing parts supplied by reference TRBV28 and TRBJ1-1, is DVKVTQSSRYLVKRTGEKVFLECVQDMDHENMFWYRQDPGLGLRLIYFSYDVKMKEKGDIPEGYSVSREKKERFSLILESASTNQTSMYLCASSGQKNTEAFFGQGTRLTVV.

The J gene is TRBJ1-2, the V gene TRBV21-1; the D call TRBD1 from the table was never checked on the DNA. TRBV21-1 is labeled a pseudogene. The CDR3 runs 10 residues. CDR3 sequence: CARQHYGYTF. DNA of the CDR3: TGTGCCAGACAGCACTATGGCTACACCTTC.

This chain uses TRBV6-5 with TRBJ1-1; 7 bases are shared with TRBD1. The germline gives CDR1 MNHEY, CDR2 SVGAGI. With 4 bases clipped from V and 5 bases from J, the junction kept 7 bases outside the gene matches. This CDR3 is 14 amino acids long. The CDR3 DNA reads as TGTGCCAGCAGTTGGACAGGCAAGGGGACTGAAGCTTTCTTT. Protein: CASSWTGKGTEAFF.

V is TRBV19 and J is TRBJ2-7; 7 positions match TRBD2. J gave up 1 base and V 6 bases, and 3 bases lay outside the gene matches. The CDR3 consists of 13 residues. Germline V gene data show CDR1 as LNHDA and CDR2 as SQIVND (reference sequence). CDR3 in DNA: TGTGCCAGTAGGGAACTAGCGTCCTACGAGCAGTACTTC. Translated, it gives CASRELASYEQYF. The variable domain in full, completed from reference TRBV19 and TRBJ2-7, reads DGGITQSPKYLFRKEGQNVTLSCEQNLNHDAMYWYRQDPGQGLRLIYYSQIVNDFQKGDIAEGYSVSREKKESFPLTVTSAQKNPTAFYLCASRELASYEQYFGPGTRLTVT.